The sample holds a few counts of the clone carrying this T cell receptor (beta chain). Molecular barcoded adaptors covering alpha/delta and beta/gamma chains were used on around 370 ng RNA. TCRdb called the reads again in MiXCR, with one record for every CDR3 protein. Of 50,000 to 65,000 distinct CDR3 sequences listed, roughly an eighth are singletons. Germline-derived CDR1 and CDR2 are SGHTA and FQGTGA. Trimming at V came to 0 bases and at J to 6 bases, leaving 3 bases not matched to a gene. The CDR3 is made up of 15 amino acids. These data are taken from a study of read filtering for tumor transcriptome and immune sequencing. Across the whole study: By R-ISS, stages I, II and III held about 8, 15 and 7 patients.

The sequencing sample was made of a population of CD138-negative cells sorted from bone marrow. The rearrangement uses TRBV7-3 and TRBJ2-3; TRBD2 aligns across 10 bases. The clonotype originates from a donor older than 35 with multiple myeloma. Written as DNA, the CDR3 is TGTGCCAGCAGCTTAACCCTAGCGGGGGCGGATACGCAGTATTTT. This sequence encodes CASSLTLAGADTQYF.